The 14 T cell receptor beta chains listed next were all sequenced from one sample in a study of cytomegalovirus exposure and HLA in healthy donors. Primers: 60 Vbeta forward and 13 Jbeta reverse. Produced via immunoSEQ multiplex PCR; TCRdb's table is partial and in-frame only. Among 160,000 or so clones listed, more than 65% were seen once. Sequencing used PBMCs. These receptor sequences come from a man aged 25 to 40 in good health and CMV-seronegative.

The CDR3 DNA follows: TGTGCCAGCAGCCGGGGTAGCTACGAGCAGTACTTC. It translates to CASSRGSYEQYF. V is TRBV6-5 and J is TRBJ2-7; D is perhaps TRBD2 (5 bases). Per germline, CDR1 MNHEY and CDR2 SVGAGI. The CDR3 contains 12 residues. V shed 6 bases and J shed 3 bases, with 9 bases lying between them.

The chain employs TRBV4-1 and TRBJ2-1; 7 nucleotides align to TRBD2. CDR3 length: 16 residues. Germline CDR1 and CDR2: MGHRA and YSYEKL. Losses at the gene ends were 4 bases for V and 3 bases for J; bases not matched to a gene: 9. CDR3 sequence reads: CASSPLRIAGYNEQFF. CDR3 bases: TGCGCCAGCAGCCCCCTCCGTATAGCGGGCTACAATGAGCAGTTCTTC.

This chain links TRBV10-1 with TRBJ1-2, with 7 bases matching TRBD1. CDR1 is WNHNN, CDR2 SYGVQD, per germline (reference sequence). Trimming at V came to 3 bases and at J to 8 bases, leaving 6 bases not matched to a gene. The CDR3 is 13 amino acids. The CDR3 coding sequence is TGCGCCAGCAGTGATGGGACAGCCCGAGGCTACACCTTC. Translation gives CASSDGTARGYTF.

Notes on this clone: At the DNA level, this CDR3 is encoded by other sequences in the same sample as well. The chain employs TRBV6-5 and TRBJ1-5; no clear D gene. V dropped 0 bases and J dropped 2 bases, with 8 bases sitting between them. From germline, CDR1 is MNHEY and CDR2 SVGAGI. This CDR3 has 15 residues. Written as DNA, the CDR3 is TGTGCCAGCAGTTACTCTGGGCAGGGCAATCAGCCCCAGCATTTT. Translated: CASSYSGQGNQPQHF.

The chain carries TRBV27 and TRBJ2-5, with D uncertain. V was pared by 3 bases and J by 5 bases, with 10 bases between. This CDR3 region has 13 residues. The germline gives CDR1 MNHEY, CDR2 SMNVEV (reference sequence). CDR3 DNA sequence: TGTGCCAGCAGTTTTGAAGAGAGGGAGACCCAGTACTTC. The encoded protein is CASSFEERETQYF.

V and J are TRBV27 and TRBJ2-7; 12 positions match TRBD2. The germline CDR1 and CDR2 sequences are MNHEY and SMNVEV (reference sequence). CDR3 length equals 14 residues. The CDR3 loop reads CKRLAGESSYEQYF. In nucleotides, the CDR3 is TGTAAACGACTAGCGGGGGAGAGCTCCTACGAGCAGTACTTC.

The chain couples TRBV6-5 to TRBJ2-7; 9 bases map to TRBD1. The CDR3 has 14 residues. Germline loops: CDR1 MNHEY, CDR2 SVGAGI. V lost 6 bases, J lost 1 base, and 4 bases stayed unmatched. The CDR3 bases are TGTGCCAGCAGGCCGGGACAGGGATCCTACGAGCAGTACTTC. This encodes CASRPGQGSYEQYF.

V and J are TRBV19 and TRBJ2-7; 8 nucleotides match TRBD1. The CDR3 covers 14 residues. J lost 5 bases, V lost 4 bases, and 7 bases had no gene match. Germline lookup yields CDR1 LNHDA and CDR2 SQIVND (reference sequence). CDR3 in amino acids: CASSTWTGWDEQYF. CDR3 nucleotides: TGTGCCAGTAGTACGTGGACAGGGTGGGACGAGCAGTACTTC.

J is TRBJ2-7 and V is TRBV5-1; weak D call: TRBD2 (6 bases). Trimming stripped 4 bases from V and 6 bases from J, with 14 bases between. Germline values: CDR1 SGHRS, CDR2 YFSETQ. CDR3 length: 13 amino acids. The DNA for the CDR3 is TGCGCCAGCAGCCTCGGGACTCCCGGCGAGCAGTACTTC. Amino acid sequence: CASSLGTPGEQYF.

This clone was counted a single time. CDR3 residues: CASSQPPGDRPYNEQFF. The CDR3 bases are TGCGCCAGCAGCCAACCACCAGGGGACAGGCCATACAATGAGCAGTTCTTC. The chain recombines TRBV4-3 with TRBJ2-1, with 8 bases that match TRBD1. Germline CDR1 and CDR2: LGHNA and YSLEER. V lost 2 bases and J lost 4; bases outside the gene matches: 10. The CDR3 runs to 17 residues.

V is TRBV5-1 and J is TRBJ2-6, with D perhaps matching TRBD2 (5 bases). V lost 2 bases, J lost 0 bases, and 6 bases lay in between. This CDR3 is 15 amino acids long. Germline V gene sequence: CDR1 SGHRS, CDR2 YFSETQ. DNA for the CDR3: TGCGCCAGCAGCTTTCGGGACTCTGGGGCCAACGTCCTGACTTTC. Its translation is CASSFRDSGANVLTF. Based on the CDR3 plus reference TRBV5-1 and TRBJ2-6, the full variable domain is KAGVTQTPRYLIKTRGQQVTLSCSPISGHRSVSWYQQTPGQGLQFLFEYFSETQRNKGNFPGRFSGRQFSNSRSEMNVSTLELGDSALYLCASSFRDSGANVLTFGAGSRLTVL.

CDR3 coding DNA: TGTGCCAGCAGACAGGACGTGGGGAACACTGAAGCTTTCTTT. Protein sequence: CASRQDVGNTEAFF. The chain joins TRBV5-4 to TRBJ1-1; a possible D gene is TRBD1 (5 bases). Trimming stripped 5 bases from V and 1 base from J, with 12 bases between. CDR3 size: 14 residues. Germline V CDR1 and CDR2: SGHNT, YYREEE (reference sequence).

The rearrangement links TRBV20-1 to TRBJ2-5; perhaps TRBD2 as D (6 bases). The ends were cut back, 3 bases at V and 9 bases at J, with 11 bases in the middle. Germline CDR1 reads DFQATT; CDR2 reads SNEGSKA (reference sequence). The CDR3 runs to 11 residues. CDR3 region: CSARPREAQYF. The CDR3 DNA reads TGCAGTGCTAGGCCAAGGGAGGCCCAGTACTTC.

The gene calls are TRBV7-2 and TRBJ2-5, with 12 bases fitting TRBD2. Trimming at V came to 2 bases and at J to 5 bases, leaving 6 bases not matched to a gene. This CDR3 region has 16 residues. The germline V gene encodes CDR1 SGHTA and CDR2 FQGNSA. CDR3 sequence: CASSLWLAGGRETQYF. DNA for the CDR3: TGTGCCAGCAGCTTATGGCTAGCGGGAGGGCGTGAGACCCAGTACTTC.